The subject of this entry is one TCR beta chain. The record originates from a study of cytomegalovirus exposure and HLA in healthy donors. It was healthy bone marrow donors who served as donors. PCR involved 60 Vbeta and 13 Jbeta primers. Assay used: immunoSEQ multiplex PCR; TCRdb lists only in-frame clones, some missing. The specimen's table records around 76,000 clones. The receptor was isolated from a man aged 35-49 years in good health and CMV-seronegative. Material for sequencing was PBMCs.

The CDR3 here is CASREGLAGNEQYF. The CDR3 nucleotides read TGTGCCAGCAGGGAGGGACTAGCGGGGAACGAGCAGTACTTC. The chain joins TRBV2 to TRBJ2-7, with TRBD2 matching over 13 bases. The CDR3 sequence is 14 residues long. The V segment lost 6 bases and the J segment 5 bases; nucleotides outside the gene matches: 4. The germline V gene encodes CDR1 SNHLY and CDR2 FYNNEI.